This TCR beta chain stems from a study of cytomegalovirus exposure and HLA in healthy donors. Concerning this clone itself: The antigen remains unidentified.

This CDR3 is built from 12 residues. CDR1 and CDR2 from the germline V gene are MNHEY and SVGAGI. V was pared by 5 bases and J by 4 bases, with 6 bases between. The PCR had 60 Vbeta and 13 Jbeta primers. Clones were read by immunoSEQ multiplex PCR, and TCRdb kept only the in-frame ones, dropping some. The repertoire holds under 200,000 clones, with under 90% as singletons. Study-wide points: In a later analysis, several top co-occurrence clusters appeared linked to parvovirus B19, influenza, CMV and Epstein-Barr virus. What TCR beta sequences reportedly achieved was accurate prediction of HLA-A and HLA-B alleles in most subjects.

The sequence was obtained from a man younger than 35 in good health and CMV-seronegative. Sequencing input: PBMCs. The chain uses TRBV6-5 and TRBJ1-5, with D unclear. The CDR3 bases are TGTGCCAGCAGTGGAGCTAATCAGCCCCAGCATTTT. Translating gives CASSGANQPQHF.